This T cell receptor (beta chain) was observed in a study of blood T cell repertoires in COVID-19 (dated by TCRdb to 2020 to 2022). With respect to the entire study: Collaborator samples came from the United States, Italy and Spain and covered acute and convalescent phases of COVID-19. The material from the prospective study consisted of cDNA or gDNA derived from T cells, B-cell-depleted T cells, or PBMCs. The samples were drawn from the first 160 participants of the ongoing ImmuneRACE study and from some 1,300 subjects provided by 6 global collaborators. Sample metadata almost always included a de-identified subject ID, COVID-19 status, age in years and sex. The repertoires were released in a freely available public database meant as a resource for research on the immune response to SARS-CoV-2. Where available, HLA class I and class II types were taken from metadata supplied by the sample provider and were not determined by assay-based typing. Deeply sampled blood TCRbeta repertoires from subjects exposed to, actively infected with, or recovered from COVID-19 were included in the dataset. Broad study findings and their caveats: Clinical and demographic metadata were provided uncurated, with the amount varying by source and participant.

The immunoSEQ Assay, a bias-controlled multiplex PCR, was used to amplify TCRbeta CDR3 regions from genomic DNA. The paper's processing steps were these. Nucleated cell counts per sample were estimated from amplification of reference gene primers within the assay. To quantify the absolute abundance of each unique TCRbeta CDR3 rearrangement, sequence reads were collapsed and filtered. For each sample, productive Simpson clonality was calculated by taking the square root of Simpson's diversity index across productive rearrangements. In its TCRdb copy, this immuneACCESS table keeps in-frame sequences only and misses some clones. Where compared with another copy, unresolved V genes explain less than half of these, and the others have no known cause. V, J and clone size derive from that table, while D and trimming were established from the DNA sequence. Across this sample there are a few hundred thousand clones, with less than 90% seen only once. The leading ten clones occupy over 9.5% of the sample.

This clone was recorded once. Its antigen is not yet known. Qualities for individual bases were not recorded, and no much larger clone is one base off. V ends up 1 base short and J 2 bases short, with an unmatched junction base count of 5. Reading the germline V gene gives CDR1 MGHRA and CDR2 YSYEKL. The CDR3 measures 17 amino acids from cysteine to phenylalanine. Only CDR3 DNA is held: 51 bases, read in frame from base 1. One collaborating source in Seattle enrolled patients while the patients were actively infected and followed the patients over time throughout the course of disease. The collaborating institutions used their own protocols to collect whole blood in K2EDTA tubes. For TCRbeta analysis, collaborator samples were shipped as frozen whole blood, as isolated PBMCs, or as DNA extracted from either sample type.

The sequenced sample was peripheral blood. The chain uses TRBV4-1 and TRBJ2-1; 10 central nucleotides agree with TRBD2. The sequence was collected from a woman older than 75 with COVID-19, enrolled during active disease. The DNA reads TGCGCCAGCAGCCAAGGGCTCGGACTAGCGGCCTACAATGAGCAGTTCTTC. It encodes CASSQGLGLAAYNEQFF.